The rows below give T cell receptor beta chains drawn from one sample of a study of blood T cell repertoires in COVID-19. Profiled with immunoSEQ multiplex PCR; TCRdb holds only in-frame clones, not every one. The sample carries 200,000 to 250,000 clones, roughly 76% recorded once. The sample consisted of peripheral blood. The origin of the receptors is a woman at least 80 years old with COVID-19, enrolled during active disease. Both conserved end residues are part of each CDR3. D genes are given only for firm matches. Not every row has a clone size; where given, it reads once, few, many or a size class.

d_call,clone_size,j_call,v_call,cdr3_aa,cdr3_nt
.,.,TRBJ2-5,TRBV10-2,CASSENESQYF,TGCGCCAGCAGTGAAAATGAGTCCCAGTACTTC
TRBD1,.,TRBJ1-2,TRBV11-2,CASSPTQGAYYGYTF,TGTGCCAGCAGCCCCACGCAGGGGGCATACTATGGCTACACCTTC
TRBD2,.,TRBJ2-5,TRBV6-5,CATSSGGAGRETQYF,TGTGCCACCTCTAGCGGGGGGGCCGGGAGAGAGACCCAGTACTTC
.,.,TRBJ2-2,TRBV5-4,CASSLFDSNTGELFF,TGTGCCAGCAGCTTGTTTGACAGCAACACCGGGGAGCTGTTTTTT
.,.,TRBJ2-7,TRBV19,CASSMVAGSYEQYF,TGTGCCAGTAGTATGGTCGCGGGCTCGTACGAGCAGTACTTC
.,.,TRBJ1-3,TRBV30,CAWSVYIGNTIYF,TGTGCCTGGAGTGTGTACATCGGAAACACCATATATTTT
TRBD1,.,TRBJ1-2,TRBV9,CASSLRDSYNYGYTF,TGTGCCAGCAGCCTCCGGGACAGTTATAACTATGGCTACACCTTC
.,few,TRBJ1-2,TRBV12-3/TRBV12-4,CASSLAGVGGYTF,TGTGCCAGCAGTTTGGCAGGGGTGGGTGGCTACACCTTC
.,.,TRBJ1-1,TRBV20-1,CSASIDRRTEAFF,TGCAGTGCTAGTATCGACAGGCGGACTGAAGCTTTCTTT
.,.,TRBJ1-3,TRBV5-1,CASRLELLVNTIYF,TGCGCCAGCAGATTGGAACTGCTAGTGAACACCATATATTTT
TRBD1,once,TRBJ1-2,TRBV18,CASSARDRGFYGYTF,TGTGCCAGCTCAGCTAGGGACAGGGGATTCTATGGCTACACCTTC
.,.,TRBJ2-7,TRBV7-9,CASSPRQGGRYEQYF,TGTGCCAGCAGCCCCCGGCAGGGAGGTCGCTACGAGCAGTACTTC
TRBD1,.,TRBJ1-3,TRBV2,CASSGQGGILSGNTIYF,TGTGCCAGCAGTGGACAGGGGGGGATCTTATCTGGAAACACCATATATTTT
.,few,TRBJ2-5,TRBV10-3,CAISESNTDQETQYF,TGTGCCATCAGTGAGTCGAATACAGACCAAGAGACCCAGTACTTC
TRBD1,.,TRBJ1-1,TRBV6-4,CASRKQGAVNTEAFF,TGTGCCAGCAGAAAACAGGGGGCGGTGAACACTGAAGCTTTCTTT
TRBD2,.,TRBJ2-5,TRBV5-1,CASSLASGAQETQYF,TGCGCCAGCAGCTTGGCTAGCGGGGCCCAAGAGACCCAGTACTTC
TRBD1,.,TRBJ1-2,TRBV4-3,CASSQGQGWNYGYTF,TGCGCCAGCAGCCAAGGACAGGGTTGGAACTATGGCTACACCTTC
.,.,TRBJ1-2,TRBV11-2,CASSLLTDYGYTF,TGTGCCAGCAGCTTACTAACCGACTATGGCTACACCTTC
TRBD1,.,TRBJ2-7,TRBV25-1,CASTSGGTGRHEQYF,TGTGCCAGCACCTCGGGTGGGACAGGGAGGCACGAGCAGTACTTC
.,.,TRBJ2-5,TRBV28,CASGSWVETQYF,TGTGCCAGCGGGAGCTGGGTGGAGACCCAGTACTTC
TRBD1,.,TRBJ2-7,TRBV7-2,CASSLPKGQAYEQYF,TGTGCCAGCAGCCTCCCAAAGGGACAGGCCTACGAGCAGTACTTC
.,.,TRBJ2-5,TRBV6-5,CASSYSSGYQETQYF,TGTGCCAGCAGTTACTCGTCGGGGTACCAAGAGACCCAGTACTTC
TRBD2,.,TRBJ2-5,TRBV9,CASSPGVKRDGETQYF,TGTGCCAGCAGCCCGGGGGTGAAGCGGGACGGGGAGACCCAGTACTTC
.,once,TRBJ2-2,TRBV30,CAWSEMSAGELFF,TGTGCCTGGAGTGAAATGTCGGCCGGGGAGCTGTTTTTT
TRBD1,.,TRBJ1-5,TRBV19,CASSIGGTVNQPQHF,TGTGCCAGTAGTATAGGGGGGACAGTGAATCAGCCCCAGCATTTT
.,.,TRBJ2-2,TRBV4-3,CASSQDPEVAGELFF,TGCGCCAGCAGCCAAGATCCGGAGGTAGCCGGGGAGCTGTTTTTT
TRBD1,.,TRBJ1-1,TRBV30,CAWIFPADRGQRKAFF,TGTGCCTGGATTTTCCCGGCGGACAGGGGGCAGAGGAAAGCTTTCTTT
TRBD1,.,TRBJ1-1,TRBV5-1,CASSLDRGNTEAFF,TGCGCCAGCAGCTTGGACAGGGGTAACACTGAAGCTTTCTTT
.,.,TRBJ2-3,TRBV4-2,CASSQTAGGSSDTQYF,TGTGCCAGCAGCCAGACTGCAGGAGGGTCTTCAGATACGCAGTATTTT
.,few,TRBJ2-7,TRBV5-5,CASSLLDSLFIEQYF,TGTGCCAGCAGCTTGTTAGACAGTTTGTTTATCGAGCAGTACTTC
.,.,TRBJ1-5,TRBV30,CAWSGQSQPQHF,TGTGCCTGGAGCGGACAGTCCCAGCCCCAGCATTTT
TRBD1,.,TRBJ2-3,TRBV30,CAWSVQGGTDTQYF,TGTGCCTGGAGTGTACAGGGGGGAACAGATACGCAGTATTTT
.,few,TRBJ1-6,TRBV6-5,CASRFDRQNSPLHF,TGTGCCAGCCGATTTGACAGACAGAATTCACCCCTCCACTTT
TRBD1,.,TRBJ1-2,TRBV6-5,CASSMGQGNYGYTF,TGTGCCAGCAGTATGGGACAGGGAAACTATGGCTACACCTTC
.,.,TRBJ2-3,TRBV28,CASSQPGLGADTQYF,TGTGCCAGCAGTCAGCCGGGACTCGGGGCAGATACGCAGTATTTT
TRBD2,.,TRBJ2-5,TRBV9,CASSAGGETQYF,TGTGCCAGCAGCGCGGGGGGAGAGACCCAGTACTTC
.,.,TRBJ1-4,TRBV6-5,CASSYLGATNEKLFF,TGTGCCAGCAGTTATCTCGGGGCAACTAATGAAAAACTGTTTTTT
.,.,TRBJ2-4,TRBV4-1,CASSQAAGGVNIQYF,TGCGCCAGCAGCCAAGCTGCGGGCGGGGTAAACATTCAGTACTTC
TRBD1,.,TRBJ2-4,TRBV18,CASSISGGKNIQYF,TGTGCCAGCTCAATTTCAGGGGGCAAAAACATTCAGTACTTC